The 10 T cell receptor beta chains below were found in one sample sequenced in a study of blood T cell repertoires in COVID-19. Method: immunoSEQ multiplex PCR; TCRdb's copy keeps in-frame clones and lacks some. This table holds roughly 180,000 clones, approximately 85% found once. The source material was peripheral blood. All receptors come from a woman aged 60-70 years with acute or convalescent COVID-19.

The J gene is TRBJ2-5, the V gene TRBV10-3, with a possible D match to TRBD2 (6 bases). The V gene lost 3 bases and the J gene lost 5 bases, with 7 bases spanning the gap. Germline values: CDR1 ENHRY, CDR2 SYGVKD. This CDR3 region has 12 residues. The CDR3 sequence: CAISDAGETQYF. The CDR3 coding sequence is TGTGCCATCAGTGATGCGGGGGAGACCCAGTACTTC.

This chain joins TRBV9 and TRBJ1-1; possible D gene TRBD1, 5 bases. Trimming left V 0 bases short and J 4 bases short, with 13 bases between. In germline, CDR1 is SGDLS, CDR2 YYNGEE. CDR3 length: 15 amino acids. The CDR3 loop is CASSVGQGVSTEAFF. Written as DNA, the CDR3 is TGTGCCAGCAGCGTAGGGCAGGGTGTCAGCACTGAAGCTTTCTTT.

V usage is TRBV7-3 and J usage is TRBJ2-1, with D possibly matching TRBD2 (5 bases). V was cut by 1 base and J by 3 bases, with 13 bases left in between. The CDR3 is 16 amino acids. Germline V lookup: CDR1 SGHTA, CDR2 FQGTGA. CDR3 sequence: CASSLNAAGYYNEQFF. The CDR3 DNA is TGTGCCAGCAGCTTAAACGCTGCGGGCTACTACAATGAGCAGTTCTTC.

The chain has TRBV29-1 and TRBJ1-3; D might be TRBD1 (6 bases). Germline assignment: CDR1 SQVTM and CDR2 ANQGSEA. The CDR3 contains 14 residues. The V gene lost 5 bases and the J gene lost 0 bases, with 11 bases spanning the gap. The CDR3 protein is CSVITGFSGNTIYF. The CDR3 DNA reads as TGCAGCGTTATCACAGGGTTCTCTGGAAACACCATATATTTT.

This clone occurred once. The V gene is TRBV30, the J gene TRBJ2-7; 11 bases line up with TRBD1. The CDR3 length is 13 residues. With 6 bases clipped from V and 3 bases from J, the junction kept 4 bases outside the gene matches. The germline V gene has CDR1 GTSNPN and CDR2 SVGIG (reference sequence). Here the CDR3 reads CACKGQGDYEQYF. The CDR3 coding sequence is TGTGCCTGCAAGGGACAGGGGGACTACGAGCAGTACTTC.

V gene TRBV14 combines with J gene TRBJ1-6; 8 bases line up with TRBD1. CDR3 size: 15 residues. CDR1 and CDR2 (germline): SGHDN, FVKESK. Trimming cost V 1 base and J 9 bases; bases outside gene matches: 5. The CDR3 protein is CASSQVAGGSSPLHF. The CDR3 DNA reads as TGTGCCAGCAGCCAAGTGGCAGGGGGCAGTTCACCCCTCCACTTT.

CDR3 nucleotide sequence: TGTGCCACCAGCATTAGACAGGGAGTCTCCGGGGCCAACGTCCTGACTTTC. Protein sequence: CATSIRQGVSGANVLTF. The rearrangement uses TRBV15 and TRBJ2-6; 7 nucleotides line up with TRBD1. Germline CDR1 reads LNHNV; CDR2 reads YYDKDF (reference sequence). The CDR3 covers 17 residues. V trimming: 4 bases; J trimming: 4 bases; junction bases outside the gene matches: 10.

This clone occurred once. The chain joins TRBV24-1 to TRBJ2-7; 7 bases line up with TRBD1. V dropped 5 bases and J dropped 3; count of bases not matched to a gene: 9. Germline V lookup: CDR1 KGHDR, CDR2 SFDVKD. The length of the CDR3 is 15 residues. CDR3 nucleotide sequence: TGTGCCACCAGTGTCGACAGGGAAATTCACTACGAGCAGTACTTC. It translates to CATSVDREIHYEQYF.

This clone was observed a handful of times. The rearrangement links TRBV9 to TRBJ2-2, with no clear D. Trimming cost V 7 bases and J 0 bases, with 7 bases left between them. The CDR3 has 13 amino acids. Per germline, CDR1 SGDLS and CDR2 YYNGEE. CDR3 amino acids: CASRWSNTGELFF. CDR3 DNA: TGTGCCAGCCGGTGGTCGAACACCGGGGAGCTGTTTTTT.

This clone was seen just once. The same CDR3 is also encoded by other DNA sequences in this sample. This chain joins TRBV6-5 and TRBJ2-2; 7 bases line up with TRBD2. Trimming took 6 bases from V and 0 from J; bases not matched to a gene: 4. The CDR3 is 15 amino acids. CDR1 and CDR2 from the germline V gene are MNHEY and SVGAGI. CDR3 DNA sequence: TGTGCCAGCAGGCTCGCGGGAGCGAACACCGGGGAGCTGTTTTTT. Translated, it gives CASRLAGANTGELFF.